Below are 20 T cell receptor beta chains sequenced from a single sample in a study of cytotoxic CD8 clonotypes in ibrutinib-treated CLL. The assay was immunoSEQ multiplex PCR, and TCRdb's table has in-frame clones only and misses some. The sample consists of around 130,000 clones, roughly 80% of them appearing once. The specimen was PBMCs, collected after 24 months of ibrutinib treatment. The receptors here all came from a human donor with chronic lymphocytic leukemia.

This rearrangement joins TRBV29-1 to TRBJ1-5, with 7 positions matching TRBD1. Germline V gene sequence: CDR1 SQVTM, CDR2 ANQGSEA. This CDR3 region has 13 residues. V lost 7 bases to trimming and J lost 6 bases; unmatched junction nucleotides: 9. In nucleotides, the CDR3 is TGCAGCGCCGAGGAGGGGGCGGGTCAGCCCCAGCATTTT. Amino acids: CSAEEGAGQPQHF.

The chain combines TRBV6-5 with TRBJ1-2; D not resolved. The CDR3 spans 15 residues. With 2 bases removed from V and 4 bases from J, the gap between germline ends came to 14 bases. In germline, CDR1 is MNHEY, CDR2 SVGAGI. The CDR3 is CASSYRGGSGYGYTF. In DNA, the CDR3 is TGTGCCAGCAGTTACCGTGGAGGGTCGGGCTATGGCTACACCTTC.

The genes are TRBV7-9 and TRBJ2-1; D gene ambiguous. The CDR3 runs 12 residues. Trimming took off 5 bases at V and 4 bases at J, with 6 bases between the two ends. Germline V gene lookup returns CDR1 SEHNR and CDR2 FQNEAQ (reference sequence). CDR3 sequence: CASSRAYNEQFF. In DNA, the CDR3 is TGTGCCAGCAGCCGTGCTTACAATGAGCAGTTCTTC. Using reference TRBV7-9 and TRBJ2-1 for the parts outside the CDR3, the full variable domain is DTGVSQNPRHKITKRGQNVTFRCDPISEHNRLYWYRQTLGQGPEFLTYFQNEAQLEKSRLLSDRFSAERPKGSFSTLEIQRTEQGDSAMYLCASSRAYNEQFFGPGTRLTVL.

J is TRBJ1-2 and V is TRBV9; D gene uncertain. Looked up from germline, CDR1 is SGDLS and CDR2 is YYNGEE. The germline V and J ends were trimmed by 3 bases and 7 bases, with 13 bases remaining between them. There are 13 residues in the CDR3. This chain's CDR3 is CASSGMPGRGYTF. CDR3 DNA sequence: TGTGCCAGCAGCGGGATGCCAGGCCGTGGCTACACCTTC.

The V and J genes are TRBV2 and TRBJ2-2, with TRBD2 matching 8 bases. The CDR3 runs to 14 residues. The trim removed 7 bases at V and 4 bases at J, leaving 5 bases unmatched. Germline V gene lookup returns CDR1 SNHLY and CDR2 FYNNEI. CDR3 sequence (DNA): TGTGCCAGCACTGGGACTAGGGTCACCGGGGAGCTGTTTTTT. It translates to CASTGTRVTGELFF.

V is TRBV6-1 and J is TRBJ2-5; D is uncertain. The CDR3 is made up of 11 amino acids. Germline V gives CDR1 MNHNS, CDR2 SASEGT. V was clipped by 3 bases and J by 2 bases, with 1 base between them. The CDR3 DNA reads as TGTGCCAGCAGTGATCAAGAGACCCAGTACTTC. As protein: CASSDQETQYF.

The V gene is TRBV28, the J gene TRBJ2-5; TRBD1 matches at 11 bases. There are 16 residues in the CDR3. V shed 0 bases, J shed 4 bases, and the junction held 4 bases outside the gene matches. Germline CDR1 is MDHEN and CDR2 is SYDVKM. In DNA, the CDR3 is TGTGCCAGCAGTTTATGGGGGACAGGGGGTCGAGAGACCCAGTACTTC. Translating it yields CASSLWGTGGRETQYF.

The chain has TRBV5-4 and TRBJ2-7; a possible D gene is TRBD2 (6 bases). CDR1 and CDR2 from the germline V gene are SGHNT and YYREEE (reference sequence). The V end was cut by 4 bases, the J end by 2 bases, with 13 bases between. The CDR3 runs to 14 residues. The CDR3 DNA reads TGTGCCAGCAGCCGTGGGACTTCTACCTACGAGCAGTACTTC. Its protein is CASSRGTSTYEQYF.

The V gene is TRBV7-2, the J gene TRBJ1-2, with TRBD1 as a possible D gene (5 bases). The CDR3 runs 14 residues. V lost 5 bases and J lost 4, with 14 bases in between. From germline, CDR1 is SGHTA and CDR2 FQGNSA. The CDR3 bases are TGTGCCAGCAGCCTACGGGGGGAGGCCTATGGCTACACCTTC. It is translated as CASSLRGEAYGYTF.

V is TRBV27 and J is TRBJ2-7; TRBD2 is a possible D gene (6 bases). Germline CDR1 is MNHEY and CDR2 is SMNVEV (reference sequence). V shed 0 bases and J shed 4 bases, with 10 bases lying between them. The CDR3 contains 14 residues. CDR3 DNA sequence: TGTGCCAGCAGTTTATCTGACCGGGGGTACGAGCAGTACTTC. This encodes CASSLSDRGYEQYF.

The J gene is TRBJ2-1, the V gene TRBV19; TRBD1 aligns across 7 bases. J gave up 9 bases and V 6 bases, and 17 bases lay outside the gene matches. CDR3 length equals 16 residues. CDR1 is LNHDA, CDR2 SQIVND, per germline (reference sequence). CDR3: CASREVKDRVRREQFF. The CDR3 DNA sequence: TGTGCCAGTAGGGAGGTCAAAGACAGGGTGCGACGTGAGCAGTTCTTC.

CDR3 amino acids: CSAGTPRGTEAFF. The CDR3 DNA reads TGCAGCGCCGGGACACCTAGGGGCACTGAAGCTTTCTTT. The chain employs TRBV29-1 and TRBJ1-1, with D perhaps matching TRBD1 (6 bases). The CDR3 is made up of 13 amino acids. Germline V gene lookup returns CDR1 SQVTM and CDR2 ANQGSEA. V dropped 7 bases and J dropped 4 bases, with 16 bases sitting between them.

CDR3 in amino acids: CASSYGTGNTEAFF. The CDR3 nucleotides are TGTGCCAGCAGCTACGGGACAGGGAACACTGAAGCTTTCTTT. The chain is built from TRBV7-2 and TRBJ1-1; TRBD1 aligns across 8 bases. The CDR3 is 14 amino acids. Germline CDR1 SGHTA, CDR2 FQGNSA. V lost 4 bases and J lost 1; bases outside the gene matches: 2. Full variable domain (outside the CDR3, taken from reference TRBV7-2 and TRBJ1-1): GAGVSQSPSNKVTEKGKDVELRCDPISGHTALYWYRQSLGQGLEFLIYFQGNSAPDKSGLPSDRFSAERTGGSVSTLTIQRTQQEDSAVYLCASSYGTGNTEAFFGQGTRLTVV.

This clone was detected ten times or more. The V call is TRBV19, the J call TRBJ2-7, with D possibly TRBD1 on 6 matching bases. The CDR3 is 15 residues long. The germline V gene has CDR1 LNHDA and CDR2 SQIVND (reference sequence). V lost 5 bases and J lost 6, with 20 bases in between. The CDR3 protein is CASSPRTALRPEQYF. CDR3 sequence (DNA): TGTGCCAGTAGTCCGCGGACAGCCCTTCGTCCCGAGCAGTACTTC.

The chain carries TRBV7-2 and TRBJ1-2, with D perhaps TRBD1 (5 bases). The CDR3 totals 15 residues. Per the germline V gene, CDR1 is SGHTA and CDR2 is FQGNSA. Trimming took off 3 bases at V and 4 bases at J, with 15 bases between the two ends. The DNA for the CDR3 is TGTGCCAGCAGCTTGGACCTCGGGGGAACCTATGGCTACACCTTC. Protein: CASSLDLGGTYGYTF.

V is TRBV10-2 and J is TRBJ1-2; possible D gene TRBD1, 6 bases. The V gene's germline CDR1 is WSHSY and CDR2 SAAADI. V lost 3 bases and J 8 bases, leaving 16 bases between the germline ends. This CDR3 has 14 amino acids. The CDR3 region has the DNA TGCGCCAGCAGTGATTGGGGGGCAAGAGGAGGCTACACCTTC. Translating gives CASSDWGARGGYTF.

Concerning this clone: This CDR3 is also generated by other DNA sequences in the sample. The gene calls are TRBV4-3 and TRBJ2-7; 9 bases line up with TRBD2. After removal of 1 base from V and 2 bases from J, the junction contained 12 bases not matched to a gene. The CDR3 sequence is 18 residues long. CDR1 and CDR2 from the germline V gene are LGHNA and YSLEER. As DNA, the CDR3 is TGCGCCAGCAGCCAAGGTCTCTCGGCGGGGGGGGTGCCCTACGAGCAGTACTTC. This sequence encodes CASSQGLSAGGVPYEQYF.

The chain combines TRBV5-4 with TRBJ2-7; D is unresolved. Germline CDR1 and CDR2: SGHNT and YYREEE (reference sequence). The CDR3 is 12 residues long. V gave up 2 bases and J gave up 6 bases, with 9 bases separating them. The CDR3 protein is CASSFVMREQYF. The CDR3 nucleotides are TGTGCCAGCAGCTTTGTAATGCGCGAGCAGTACTTC.

CDR3 nucleotides: TGTGCCAGCAGCGGAGCGGGACAAAGCACAGATACGCAGTATTTT. As protein: CASSGAGQSTDTQYF. This rearrangement joins TRBV11-2 to TRBJ2-3; possible D gene TRBD2, 7 bases. V lost 5 bases and J 0 bases, leaving 12 bases between the germline ends. CDR1 and CDR2 (germline): SGHAT, FQNNGV. The CDR3 is 15 amino acids. Looking up the rest from reference TRBV11-2 and TRBJ2-3 gives the full variable domain: EAGVAQSPRYKIIEKRQSVAFWCNPISGHATLYWYQQILGQGPKLLIQFQNNGVVDDSQLPKDRFSAERLKGVDSTLKIQPAKLEDSAVYLCASSGAGQSTDTQYFGPGTRLTVL.

The CDR3 DNA is TGTGCCAGCAGCGTAGAGCCCCGGGTGGTTTCGAACAATGAGCAGTTCTTC. This encodes CASSVEPRVVSNNEQFF. This chain uses TRBV9 with TRBJ2-1; no definite D call. V was clipped by 0 bases and J by 5 bases, with 18 bases between them. Germline loops: CDR1 SGDLS, CDR2 YYNGEE. The CDR3 spans 17 residues.